The 26 T cell receptor beta chains presented below share a single source sample, sequenced in a study of cytomegalovirus exposure and HLA in healthy donors. Amplification used 60 Vbeta primers and 13 Jbeta primers. Clones were read by immunoSEQ multiplex PCR, and TCRdb kept only the in-frame ones, dropping some. In the table there are 150,000 to 200,000 clones, approximately 79% of which are singletons. The specimen was PBMCs. Every receptor here comes from a middle-aged man in good health and CMV-seropositive.

Comment on this clone: One end of the junction fails to match germline, which may point to a read error. V and J are TRBV7-7 and TRBJ1-1; D is undetermined. In germline, CDR1 is SSHAT, CDR2 FNYEAQ (reference sequence). This CDR3 contains 14 residues. The CDR3 sequence: CASRYLSGLTEAFF. CDR3 in DNA: TGTGCTAGCAGATACTTATCGGGATTAACTGAAGCTTTCTTT. The entire variable domain, with the rest obtained from reference TRBV7-7 and TRBJ1-1, is as follows: GAGVSQSPRYKVTKRGQDVTLRCDPISSHATLYWYQQALGQGPEFLTYFNYEAQPDKSGLPSDRFSAERPEGSISTLTIQRTEQRDSAMYRCASRYLSGLTEAFFGQGTRLTVV.

V is TRBV21-1 and J is TRBJ2-4; TRBD1, as called in the table, went unchecked against the DNA. TRBV21-1 is a pseudogene locus. There are 14 residues in the CDR3. The CDR3 DNA reads TGTGCCAGCAGCAAAAGGGGGCTCGGGGACATTCAGTACTTC. Translation: CASSKRGLGDIQYF.

The chain has TRBV4-2 and TRBJ2-5, with 7 bases aligning to TRBD2. With 2 bases clipped from V and 0 bases from J, the junction kept 6 bases outside the gene matches. Germline assignment: CDR1 LGHNA and CDR2 YNFKEQ. The CDR3 is made up of 16 amino acids. The CDR3 DNA reads TGTGCCAGCAGCCAACCGACCGCGGGGGACCAAGAGACCCAGTACTTC. This gives the protein CASSQPTAGDQETQYF.

This clone has only a few counts. The chain employs TRBV6-5 and TRBJ2-1; no reliable D call. Germline-derived CDR1 and CDR2 are MNHEY and SVGAGI. This CDR3 region has 14 residues. V was cut by 0 bases and J by 4 bases, with 7 bases left in between. The DNA of the CDR3 is TGTGCCAGCAGTTACTCGCGCCTTTACAATGAGCAGTTCTTC. It encodes CASSYSRLYNEQFF.

This clone has a single count. The chain uses TRBV11-1 and TRBJ2-7; D is undetermined. The V and J ends lost 1 base and 3 bases respectively, with 4 bases between them. Germline assignment: CDR1 SGHAT and CDR2 FQDESV (reference sequence). This CDR3 is built from 12 residues. CDR3 in amino acids: CASSLEHYEQYF. In DNA form, the CDR3 reads TGTGCCAGCAGCTTAGAACACTACGAGCAGTACTTC.

This chain connects TRBV2 to TRBJ1-1; maybe TRBD1 (5 bases). V lost 8 bases and J lost 0, with 22 bases in between. The CDR3 runs to 17 residues. The germline CDR1 and CDR2 sequences are SNHLY and FYNNEI. The CDR3 DNA sequence: TGTGCCAGCGCCGGGGGGAGGGACCGAATTATGAACACTGAAGCTTTCTTT. Protein sequence: CASAGGRDRIMNTEAFF.

The chain carries TRBV11-2 and TRBJ1-2, with TRBD1 matching 9 bases. This CDR3 has 14 residues. The germline CDR1 and CDR2 sequences are SGHAT and FQNNGV. J was trimmed by 4 bases and V by 5 bases; bases with no gene match: 5. The CDR3 region has the DNA TGTGCCAGCAGCGGAGTGGGACAGGGCTATGGCTACACCTTC. This codes for CASSGVGQGYGYTF.

The chain carries TRBV4-1 and TRBJ2-3; the D gene is possibly TRBD1 (5 bases). With 1 base removed from V and 0 bases from J, the gap between germline ends came to 14 bases. Germline lookup yields CDR1 MGHRA and CDR2 YSYEKL. The CDR3 spans 17 residues. The CDR3 is CASSQVLRGPSTDTQYF. The DNA for the CDR3 is TGCGCCAGCAGCCAAGTGTTAAGGGGCCCCAGCACAGATACGCAGTATTTT.

V and J are TRBV6-4 and TRBJ1-5; 7 nucleotides match TRBD1. Trimming cost V 4 bases and J 6 bases; bases outside gene matches: 9. The CDR3 is 15 residues long. CDR1 is MRHNA and CDR2 is SNTAGT in the germline V gene. The CDR3: CASSAAAGGGQPQHF. CDR3 in DNA: TGTGCCAGCAGTGCCGCGGCAGGGGGAGGTCAGCCCCAGCATTTT.

In nucleotides, the CDR3 is TGTGCCAGCAGCGAGGGACAGGGGTTAGCCAAAAACATTCAGTACTTC. This encodes CASSEGQGLAKNIQYF. The chain joins TRBV9 to TRBJ2-4; 10 bases agree with TRBD1. Losses at the gene ends were 3 bases for V and 0 bases for J; bases not matched to a gene: 3. The germline gives CDR1 SGDLS, CDR2 YYNGEE. This CDR3 region has 16 residues. Complete variable domain (other parts from reference TRBV9 and TRBJ2-4): DSGVTQTPKHLITATGQRVTLRCSPRSGDLSVYWYQQSLDQGLQFLIQYYNGEERAKGNILERFSAQQFPDLHSELNLSSLELGDSALYFCASSEGQGLAKNIQYFGAGTRLSVL.

The chain is built from TRBV11-3 and TRBJ2-5; a possible D gene is TRBD2 (7 bases). Germline CDR1 is SGHNT and CDR2 is YENEEA. The CDR3 covers 14 residues. The ends were cut back, 4 bases at V and 5 bases at J, with 14 bases in the middle. CDR3 residues: CASSSLKGGETQYF. The CDR3 DNA reads as TGTGCCAGCAGCTCCCTCAAGGGGGGGGAGACCCAGTACTTC.

The chain has TRBV7-2 and TRBJ2-2; 9 nucleotides align to TRBD1. CDR3 length equals 15 residues. J lost 3 bases, V lost 4 bases, and 3 bases had no gene match. Germline V lookup: CDR1 SGHTA, CDR2 FQGNSA. This CDR3 is CASSSRTGDTGELFF. The CDR3 region has the DNA TGTGCCAGCAGCTCCCGGACAGGGGACACCGGGGAGCTGTTTTTT.

The chain combines TRBV2 with TRBJ2-1, with TRBD1 as a possible D gene (5 bases). The CDR3 spans 14 residues. V lost 3 bases and J lost 2, with 8 bases in between. Germline CDR1 reads SNHLY; CDR2 reads FYNNEI. CDR3 nucleotides: TGTGCCAGCAGTGAGGGGCCGACCTACAATGAGCAGTTCTTC. This codes for CASSEGPTYNEQFF.

The rearrangement links TRBV29-1 to TRBJ2-3; a weak D match, TRBD1 (5 bases). The germline CDR1 and CDR2 sequences are SQVTM and ANQGSEA. V was trimmed by 6 bases and J by 3 bases, leaving 13 bases between them. The CDR3 is made up of 13 amino acids. CDR3 amino acids: CSVVTQGTDTQYF. The CDR3 nucleotides are TGCAGCGTCGTGACCCAGGGAACAGATACGCAGTATTTT.

The J gene is TRBJ1-1, the V gene TRBV9; TRBD1 agrees at 8 bases. Germline V CDR1 and CDR2: SGDLS, YYNGEE. The CDR3 length is 15 residues. Losses at the gene ends were 0 bases for V and 5 bases for J; bases not matched to a gene: 6. CDR3 loop: CASSVVGDRGTEAFF. The CDR3 DNA follows: TGTGCCAGCAGCGTAGTGGGAGACAGGGGAACTGAAGCTTTCTTT.

The genes are TRBV2 and TRBJ1-6; D not certain. Trimming cost V 2 bases and J 9 bases, with 17 bases left between them. Germline lookup yields CDR1 SNHLY and CDR2 FYNNEI. This CDR3 spans 16 amino acids. CDR3 sequence (DNA): TGTGCCAGCAGTGAATCCGGACTTCTTAGGGCTTCACCCCTCCACTTT. This encodes CASSESGLLRASPLHF.

The chain uses TRBV2 and TRBJ2-7, with 8 nucleotides matching TRBD1. The germline V gene encodes CDR1 SNHLY and CDR2 FYNNEI. CDR3 length equals 13 residues. With 8 bases clipped from V and 3 bases from J, the junction kept 6 bases outside the gene matches. The CDR3 protein is CASADRAYYEQYF. CDR3 nucleotides: TGTGCCAGCGCGGACAGGGCCTACTACGAGCAGTACTTC.

This clone has more than one count but fewer than ten. The chain links TRBV18 to TRBJ2-7, with 8 bases that match TRBD1. V trimming: 3 bases; J trimming: 6 bases; junction bases outside the gene matches: 4. There are 13 residues in the CDR3. From germline, CDR1 is KGHSH and CDR2 LQKENI. CDR3 sequence: CASSPGTGSEQYF. In DNA, the CDR3 is TGTGCCAGCTCACCCGGGACAGGATCCGAGCAGTACTTC.

The CDR3 sequence is CAWSIQSAYEQFF. CDR3 nucleotide sequence: TGTGCCTGGAGTATACAATCCGCCTATGAGCAGTTCTTC. The chain carries TRBV30 and TRBJ2-1; D gene unclear. Germline CDR1 is GTSNPN and CDR2 is SVGIG (reference sequence). This CDR3 comprises 13 residues. V was shortened by 2 bases and J by 8 bases, with 13 bases between the two germline ends. The full variable domain, rest sourced from reference TRBV30 and TRBJ2-1, is SQTIHQWPATLVQPVGSPLSLECTVEGTSNPNLYWYRQAAGRGLQLLFYSVGIGQISSEVPQNLSASRPQDRQFILSSKKLLLSDSGFYLCAWSIQSAYEQFFGPGTRLTVL.

This clone was counted between two and nine times. This rearrangement joins TRBV10-3 to TRBJ1-4; 8 bases agree with TRBD1. Germline trimming cut 9 bases from V and 4 bases from J; bases unmatched to any gene: 7. The CDR3 length is 14 residues. Germline V CDR1 and CDR2: ENHRY, SYGVKD. The CDR3 here is CAISPGQVNEKLFF. CDR3 DNA sequence: TGTGCCATATCTCCGGGACAGGTTAATGAAAAACTGTTTTTT.

The chain couples TRBV27 to TRBJ2-5; a weak D match, TRBD2 (7 bases). The CDR3 totals 14 residues. The V gene's germline CDR1 is MNHEY and CDR2 SMNVEV (reference sequence). Trimming pared 6 bases from V and 5 bases from J, leaving 16 bases between. The DNA for the CDR3 is TGTGCCAGCAGGGGGGGGCGCCTACTGGAGACCCAGTACTTC. Amino acids: CASRGGRLLETQYF.

V gene TRBV2 combines with J gene TRBJ1-1, with D perhaps matching TRBD1 (5 bases). Germline V lookup: CDR1 SNHLY, CDR2 FYNNEI. Trimming took off 0 bases at V and 0 bases at J, with 8 bases between the two ends. The CDR3 runs to 15 residues. This CDR3 is CASSEARALNTEAFF. DNA for the CDR3: TGTGCCAGCAGTGAAGCCAGGGCCCTGAACACTGAAGCTTTCTTT.

This chain links TRBV7-3 with TRBJ2-7; a weak D match, TRBD1 (6 bases). Germline CDR1 is SGHTA and CDR2 is FQGTGA. The CDR3 runs to 15 residues. The ends were cut back, 5 bases at V and 4 bases at J, with 18 bases in the middle. As DNA, the CDR3 is TGTGCCAGCAGCCCGTCAACGACAGGTCCTTACGAGCAGTACTTC. It yields the protein CASSPSTTGPYEQYF.

This clone came up once. The chain combines TRBV11-3 with TRBJ2-7, with 7 bases fitting TRBD1. J was trimmed by 1 base and V by 4 bases; bases with no gene match: 1. CDR1 is SGHNT, CDR2 YENEEA, per germline. The CDR3 covers 13 residues. CDR3 loop: CASSWTGSYEQYF. The CDR3 bases are TGTGCCAGCAGCTGGACAGGTTCCTACGAGCAGTACTTC.

V is TRBV6-1 and J is TRBJ2-3; D is undetermined. The CDR3 has 14 residues. Trimming shortened V by 2 bases and J by 4 bases, and 10 bases separated the two germline ends. Germline-derived CDR1 and CDR2 are MNHNS and SASEGT. The CDR3 reads CASSERVPPDTQYF. CDR3 DNA: TGTGCCAGCAGTGAACGAGTCCCGCCAGATACGCAGTATTTT.

This clone was found once. The genes are TRBV5-1 and TRBJ2-5; tentatively, D is TRBD1 (5 bases). Germline V gene sequence: CDR1 SGHRS, CDR2 YFSETQ. The germline V and J ends were trimmed by 6 bases and 0 bases, with 9 bases remaining between them. The CDR3 loop spans 13 amino acids. The DNA for the CDR3 is TGCGCCAGCACCTTAGGGGACCAAGAGACCCAGTACTTC. This encodes CASTLGDQETQYF.